The text below deals with one T cell receptor (beta chain). Its specificity is not known. This specimen comes from a study of cytomegalovirus exposure and HLA in healthy donors. About the study: A preliminary data release comprised roughly 85 million unique TCRs obtained from HLA-typed donors.

Primers included in the PCR were 60 Vbeta and 13 Jbeta primers. Using immunoSEQ multiplex PCR, the repertoire was profiled, and TCRdb retains in-frame clones only, with some absent. The sample lists some 150,000 clones, around four fifths occurring once. General observations from the study: For TCR beta chains, V- and J-gene trimming was later linked to a missense DCLRE1C variant. Later, TCR association rates were found to vary by HLA locus, highest for DRB1 and lowest for HLA-C.

After removal of 1 base from V and 7 bases from J, the junction contained 16 bases not matched to a gene. The CDR3 totals 18 residues. CDR1 is MGHRA and CDR2 is YSYEKL in the germline V gene. The chain carries TRBV4-1 and TRBJ1-5, with 7 positions matching TRBD1. The clonotype was recovered from a male donor in good health and CMV-seronegative. The specimen was PBMCs. CDR3 DNA sequence: TGCGCCAGCAGCCAAGGACCTCCGGGCGTACAGGGGATACAGCCCCAGCATTTT. Its translation: CASSQGPPGVQGIQPQHF.